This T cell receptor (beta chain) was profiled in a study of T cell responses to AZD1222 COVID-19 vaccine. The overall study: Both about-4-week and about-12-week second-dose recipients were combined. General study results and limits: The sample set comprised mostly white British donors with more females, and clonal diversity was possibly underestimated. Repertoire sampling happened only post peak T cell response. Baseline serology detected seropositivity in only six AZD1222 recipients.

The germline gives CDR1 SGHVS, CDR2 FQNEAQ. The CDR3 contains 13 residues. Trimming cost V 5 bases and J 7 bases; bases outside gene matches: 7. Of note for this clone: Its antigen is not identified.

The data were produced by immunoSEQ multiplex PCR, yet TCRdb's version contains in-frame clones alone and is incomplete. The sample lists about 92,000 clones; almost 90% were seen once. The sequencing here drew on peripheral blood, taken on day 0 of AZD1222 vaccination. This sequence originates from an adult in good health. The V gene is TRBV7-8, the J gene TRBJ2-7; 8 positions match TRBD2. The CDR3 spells CASSPTSVEEQYF. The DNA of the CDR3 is TGTGCCAGCAGCCCGACTAGCGTAGAAGAGCAGTACTTC.